A selection of T cell receptor beta chains follows, all from one sample in a study of T cells in Graves' hyperthyroidism and ophthalmopathy. From the multiplex PCR reads, TCRdb called clonotypes with MiXCR, one entry per CDR3 protein. Found here are approximately 430,000 distinct CDR3 sequences, approximately 14% of them singletons; the top ten hold around 7%. The sequencing sample was made of blood. Receptors were obtained from a woman between 18 and 29 years old with Graves' hyperthyroidism. Both conserved end residues are part of each CDR3. A D gene is named only where the DNA matches it firmly. Expanded clones get a size class; other rows say once, few or many, or leave the size out.

d_gene	abundance	v_gene	j_gene	CDR3aa	CDR3nt
TRBD1	many	TRBV20-1	TRBJ1-2	CSARDRDRGHYGYTF	TGCAGTGCTAGAGATCGAGACAGGGGGCACTATGGCTACACCTTC
.	few	TRBV3-1	TRBJ1-4	CASSRHFRVWEKLFF	TGTGCCAGCAGCCGACACTTCAGGGTTTGGGAAAAACTGTTTTTT
.	.	TRBV3-1	TRBJ1-5	CASSQDPGADQPQHF	TGTGCCAGCAGCCAAGATCCCGGGGCTGATCAGCCCCAGCATTTT
TRBD1	many	TRBV9	TRBJ1-6	CASSTGGQGNSPLHF	TGTGCCAGCAGCACCGGAGGACAGGGTAATTCACCCCTCCACTTT
.	.	TRBV2	TRBJ1-5	CASNKGLSWSQPQHF	TGTGCCAGCAATAAAGGATTGAGTTGGAGTCAGCCCCAGCATTTT
.	.	TRBV6-1	TRBJ2-5	CASRQGSPGTQYF	TGTGCCAGCAGGCAGGGGTCACCCGGGACCCAGTACTTC
.	many	TRBV30	TRBJ1-1	CACPIGGFGTEAFF	TGTGCCTGCCCAATTGGGGGGTTCGGCACTGAAGCTTTCTTT
.	many	TRBV20-1	TRBJ1-3	CSAGGGRELAGNTIYF	TGCAGTGCTGGGGGGGGACGGGAATTGGCTGGAAACACCATATATTTT
.	many	TRBV5-1	TRBJ1-6	CASSLGGNDSPLHF	TGCGCCAGCAGCTTGGGAGGCAATGATTCACCCCTCCACTTT
.	many	TRBV20-1	TRBJ1-5	CSARVQGSNQPQHF	TGCAGTGCTAGAGTGCAGGGTAGCAATCAGCCCCAGCATTTT
TRBD1	many	TRBV7-9	TRBJ1-2	CASSSTGTGGTGTF	TGTGCCAGCAGTAGTACCGGGACAGGGGGGACGGGGACCTTC
.	many	TRBV12-3/TRBV12-4	TRBJ1-1	CASSIQENTEAFF	TGTGCCAGCAGTATACAGGAAAACACTGAAGCTTTCTTT
.	many	TRBV3-1	TRBJ1-2	CASSQGGDGNYGYTF	TGTGCCAGCAGCCAAGGAGGGGACGGCAACTATGGCTACACCTTC
.	.	TRBV3-1	TRBJ2-2	CASDDLGDGELFF	TGTGCCAGCGACGACCTGGGGGACGGGGAGCTGTTTTTT
TRBD1	.	TRBV20-1	TRBJ1-4	CSARAGTGANEKLFF	TGCAGTGCTAGAGCCGGGACAGGGGCTAATGAAAAACTGTTTTTT
TRBD2	many	TRBV19	TRBJ2-1	CASSMVGGRLYNEQFF	TGTGCCAGTAGTATGGTCGGCGGGAGATTGTACAATGAGCAGTTCTTC
TRBD2	.	TRBV15	TRBJ2-1	CATSTKTGTSSRTGQFF	TGTGCCACCAGCACAAAAACCGGGACTAGCAGTAGAACGGGGCAGTTCTTC
.	many	TRBV6-1	TRBJ2-1	CASSQQTYNEQFF	TGTGCCAGCAGTCAGCAAACCTACAATGAGCAGTTCTTC
.	many	TRBV28	TRBJ1-3	CASSPGQRWSGNTIYF	TGTGCCAGCAGTCCCGGACAGCGATGGTCTGGAAACACCATATATTTT
.	.	TRBV6-1	TRBJ1-6	CATYATGSSYNSPLHF	TGTGCCACCTATGCTACAGGGAGCTCCTATAATTCACCCCTCCACTTT
.	many	TRBV2	TRBJ2-7	CASRDRLSSYEQYF	TGTGCCAGCAGAGACAGGTTATCCTCCTACGAGCAGTACTTC
TRBD1	many	TRBV7-2	TRBJ1-2	CASSLAGRNRGAGYTF	TGTGCCAGCAGCTTAGCGGGGCGGAACAGGGGCGCCGGCTACACCTTC
.	.	TRBV19	TRBJ2-1	CASSIEGRPEDEQFF	TGTGCCAGTAGTATAGAGGGCCGTCCGGAGGATGAGCAGTTCTTC
.	.	TRBV7-9	TRBJ2-5	CASSLYTGSGYQETQYF	TGTGCCAGCAGCTTATATACAGGGTCGGGGTACCAAGAGACCCAGTACTTC
.	many	TRBV20-1	TRBJ2-7	CSARDGGTYEQYF	TGCAGTGCTAGAGACGGGGGTACCTACGAGCAGTACTTC
.	many	TRBV2	TRBJ2-5	CASSETRDPRQETQYF	TGTGCCAGCAGTGAAACCCGTGACCCACGGCAGGAGACCCAGTACTTC
TRBD2	many	TRBV4-2	TRBJ2-1	CASSQLGTSGIYNEQFF	TGTGCCAGCAGCCAGCTCGGGACTAGCGGAATCTACAATGAGCAGTTCTTC
.	.	TRBV7-9	TRBJ1-1	CASSMTVSNTEAFF	TGTGCCAGCAGCATGACAGTTTCGAACACTGAAGCTTTCTTT
TRBD2	many	TRBV6-1	TRBJ2-3	CASTRSPTSGSTDTQYF	TGTGCCAGCACTCGCTCCCCAACTAGCGGAAGCACAGATACGCAGTATTTT
TRBD1	.	TRBV27	TRBJ2-7	CASSPYRGAHEQYF	TGTGCCAGCAGTCCTTACAGGGGGGCCCACGAGCAGTACTTC
.	many	TRBV28	TRBJ1-2	CASQNGGSLYGYTF	TGTGCCAGTCAAAACGGTGGCAGCCTCTATGGCTACACCTTC
.	many	TRBV19	TRBJ2-3	CAVGQSTDTQYF	TGTGCCGTGGGGCAGAGCACAGATACGCAGTATTTT
TRBD1	many	TRBV20-1	TRBJ2-7	CSALLDRAPEAAGYEQYF	TGCAGTGCCCTCTTGGACAGGGCTCCAGAAGCGGCGGGGTACGAGCAGTACTTC
TRBD1	few	TRBV2	TRBJ1-4	CASRTGQGSSTNEKLFF	TGTGCCAGCAGAACGGGACAGGGATCTTCAACTAATGAAAAACTGTTTTTT
TRBD1	many	TRBV12-3/TRBV12-4	TRBJ2-2	CASSFRQGIDGELFF	TGTGCCAGCAGTTTTAGACAGGGTATTGACGGGGAGCTGTTTTTT
.	many	TRBV7-2	TRBJ1-2	CASSLDSFRGYTF	TGTGCCAGCAGCTTGGACTCTTTCCGGGGCTACACCTTC
.	.	TRBV11-2	TRBJ2-3	CASSLLRGSVDTQYF	TGTGCCAGCAGCTTATTAAGGGGAAGTGTAGATACGCAGTATTTT
.	many	TRBV20-1	TRBJ2-2	CSTPGPRDTGELFF	TGCAGTACCCCCGGACCCCGGGATACCGGGGAGCTGTTTTTT
.	.	TRBV29-1	TRBJ2-2	CSVDWGVETGELFF	TGCAGCGTTGATTGGGGGGTCGAGACCGGGGAGCTGTTTTTT
.	few	TRBV3-1	TRBJ2-5	CASSRTINEGETQYF	TGTGCCAGCAGCCGAACCATCAACGAGGGAGAGACCCAGTACTTC
TRBD1	many	TRBV12-3/TRBV12-4	TRBJ1-4	CASSLAGQPNEKLFF	TGTGCCAGCAGTTTAGCGGGACAGCCAAATGAAAAACTGTTTTTT
TRBD1	once	TRBV20-1	TRBJ1-1	CSAIPRDSEAFF	TGCAGTGCAATACCCCGGGACAGTGAAGCTTTCTTT
TRBD1	many	TRBV12-3/TRBV12-4	TRBJ2-7	CASSRGGQGDEQYF	TGTGCCAGCAGCCGGGGGGGACAGGGGGACGAGCAGTACTTC
TRBD2	many	TRBV7-9	TRBJ2-7	CASSLEEAGSYEQYF	TGTGCCAGCAGCTTAGAAGAAGCGGGGTCCTACGAGCAGTACTTC
.	many	TRBV11-3	TRBJ2-7	CATRQEPYEQYF	TGTGCCACTCGACAGGAGCCCTACGAGCAGTACTTC
TRBD2	many	TRBV7-8	TRBJ2-3	CASSPREGGSTDTQYF	TGTGCCAGCAGCCCCCGGGAGGGGGGAAGCACAGATACGCAGTATTTT
.	many	TRBV15	TRBJ2-3	CATGGREADTQYF	TGTGCCACCGGGGGTCGAGAGGCAGATACGCAGTATTTT
.	many	TRBV7-2	TRBJ1-1	CASRPDRTNTEAFF	TGTGCCAGCAGACCTGACAGGACAAACACTGAAGCTTTCTTT
.	.	TRBV4-1	TRBJ1-5	CASSQVLWASPNQPQHF	TGCGCCAGCAGCCAAGTTCTCTGGGCGTCTCCGAATCAGCCCCAGCATTTT
TRBD1	.	TRBV6-5	TRBJ2-7	CASSYSAGTDYEQYF	TGTGCCAGCAGTTACAGTGCCGGGACAGACTACGAGCAGTACTTC